One and the same sample provided the 4 T cell receptor beta chains below, sequenced in a study of shared clonotypes between healthy human individuals. Some clones are missing from TCRdb's copy, which holds only in-frame ones; the method was immunoSEQ multiplex PCR. The sample holds about half a million clones, roughly four fifths seen once. The sequenced material came from PBMCs. The receptor source for this set is a woman aged 40 to 50 in good health. Some clones in this sample may be carry-over from other donors' samples.

The genes are TRBV5-1 and TRBJ2-5, with TRBD2 identical over 9 bases. CDR3 length: 15 residues. Germline V CDR1 and CDR2: SGHRS, YFSETQ. V dropped 3 bases and J dropped 1; count of bases not matched to a gene: 4. The CDR3 region has the DNA TGCGCCAGCAGCTCCCGGACTAGCGCCCAAGAGACCCAGTACTTC. Translation gives CASSSRTSAQETQYF.

J is TRBJ1-5 and V is TRBV7-3; D not resolved. This CDR3 has 13 residues. Per germline, CDR1 SGHTA and CDR2 FQGTGA. V shed 5 bases and J shed 5 bases, with 10 bases lying between them. The CDR3 sequence: CASSNGPDQPQHF. CDR3 in DNA: TGTGCCAGCAGCAATGGACCCGATCAGCCCCAGCATTTT.

This clone was counted only a few times. This likely came from a read error, as a far larger clone is one base away. The CDR3 sequence: CSVLTSGRRGEQYF. The DNA of the CDR3 is TGCAGCGTCTTGACTAGCGGGAGGCGGGGGGAGCAGTACTTC. The chain recombines TRBV29-1 with TRBJ2-7, with TRBD2 identical over 13 bases. Germline V gene sequence: CDR1 SQVTM, CDR2 ANQGSEA. The ends lost 6 bases at V and 7 bases at J; junction bases unmatched: 9. This CDR3 comprises 14 residues.

Only a few counts were recorded for this clone. V is TRBV14 and J is TRBJ2-7; D might be TRBD2 (5 bases). The CDR3 is made up of 17 amino acids. V was clipped by 1 base and J by 0 bases, with 16 bases between them. Germline loops: CDR1 SGHDN, CDR2 FVKESK. The CDR3 DNA sequence: TGTGCCAGCAGCCAAGGTCGGGGAAAGGAGAGCTCCTACGAGCAGTACTTC. The encoded protein is CASSQGRGKESSYEQYF. Looking up the rest from reference TRBV14 and TRBJ2-7 gives the full variable domain: EAGVTQFPSHSVIEKGQTVTLRCDPISGHDNLYWYRRVMGKEIKFLLHFVKESKQDESGMPNNRFLAERTGGTYSTLKVQPAELEDSGVYFCASSQGRGKESSYEQYFGPGTRLTVT.